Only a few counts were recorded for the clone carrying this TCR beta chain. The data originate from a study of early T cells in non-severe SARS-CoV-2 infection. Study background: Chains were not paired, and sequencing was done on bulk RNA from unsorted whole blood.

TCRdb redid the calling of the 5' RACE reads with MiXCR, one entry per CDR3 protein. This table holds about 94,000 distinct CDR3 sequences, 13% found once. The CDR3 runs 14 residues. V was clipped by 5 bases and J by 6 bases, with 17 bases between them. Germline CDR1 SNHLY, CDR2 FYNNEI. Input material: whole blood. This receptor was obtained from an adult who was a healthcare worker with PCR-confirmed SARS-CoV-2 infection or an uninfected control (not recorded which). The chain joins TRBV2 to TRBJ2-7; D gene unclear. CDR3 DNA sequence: TGTGCCAGCAGTACCCAGGAAAAGTCGTCCGAGCAGTACTTC. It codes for CASSTQEKSSEQYF. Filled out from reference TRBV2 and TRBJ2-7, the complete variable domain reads EPEVTQTPSHQVTQMGQEVILRCVPISNHLYFYWYRQILGQKVEFLVSFYNNEISEKSEIFDDQFSVERPDGSNFTLKIRSTKLEDSAMYFCASSTQEKSSEQYFGPGTRLTVT.